These T cell receptor beta chains were read from a single sample in a study of blood T cell repertoires in COVID-19. Libraries were prepared by immunoSEQ multiplex PCR; TCRdb keeps only in-frame clonotypes and omits some of them. The sample records tens of thousands of clones, 87% being singletons. Sequenced material: peripheral blood. Receptors were obtained from a woman between 50 and 59 years old with COVID-19, enrolled during active disease. The CDR3 runs from the conserved cysteine through the conserved F or W. Fields, in order: D gene, clone size, J gene, V gene, CDR3 protein, CDR3 DNA. The D gene is left open where the match is weak. The size of a clone is reported for some rows only, either as once, few or many, or as a class for expanded clones.

TRBD2 - TRBJ2-7 TRBV27 CASSLALAAPYEQYF TGTGCCAGCAGTTTAGCCCTAGCGGCCCCCTACGAGCAGTACTTC
- - TRBJ2-6 TRBV19 CASSVGGSGANVLTF TGTGCCAGTAGCGTCGGGGGCTCTGGGGCCAACGTCCTGACTTTC
- - TRBJ1-1 TRBV28 CASNPGGQGAFF TGTGCCAGCAACCCTGGGGGCCAGGGAGCTTTCTTT
- - TRBJ2-3 TRBV28 CASSFSTSTDTQYF TGTGCCAGCAGTTTTTCTACCAGCACAGATACGCAGTATTTT
- - TRBJ2-2 TRBV25-1 CASSVLTDTGELFF TGTGCCAGCAGTGTCCTTACGGACACCGGGGAGCTGTTTTTT
TRBD2 - TRBJ2-1 TRBV7-2 CASSLRRLREHSYNEQFF TGTGCCAGCAGCTTGAGGAGGCTGCGGGAGCACTCCTACAATGAGCAGTTCTTC
- - TRBJ2-5 TRBV7-2 CASSLYGQRQETQYF TGTGCCAGCAGCTTATACGGACAGAGACAAGAGACCCAGTACTTC
- - TRBJ1-2 TRBV21-1 CASSKGEGRYGYTF TGTGCCAGCAGCAAAGGTGAGGGCCGCTATGGCTACACCTTC
TRBD1 - TRBJ2-5 TRBV19 CASRTRDRGDQETQYF TGTGCCAGTCGAACTCGGGACAGGGGCGACCAAGAGACCCAGTACTTC
- - TRBJ2-7 TRBV27 CASSPRAGLTSYEQYF TGTGCCAGCAGCCCTAGAGCGGGCCTTACCTCCTACGAGCAGTACTTC
- - TRBJ2-6 TRBV6-6 CASSITGSGANVLTF TGTGCCAGCAGCATTACAGGGTCTGGGGCCAACGTCCTGACTTTC
TRBD2 - TRBJ2-7 TRBV19 CASSMKREGSYEQYF TGTGCCAGTAGTATGAAGCGGGAGGGCTCCTACGAGCAGTACTTC
TRBD2 - TRBJ2-7 TRBV29-1 CSVFFRTSGPTYEQYF TGCAGCGTTTTTTTTAGGACTAGCGGGCCAACCTACGAGCAGTACTTC
- - TRBJ2-1 TRBV11-2 CASSPTLSKSYNEQFF TGTGCCAGCAGCCCTACTCTTAGTAAATCCTACAATGAGCAGTTCTTC
TRBD2 - TRBJ2-7 TRBV5-1 CASSPGLAGDPGSYEQYF TGCGCCAGCAGCCCGGGACTAGCGGGAGATCCCGGCTCCTACGAGCAGTACTTC
- - TRBJ1-1 TRBV19 CASSIVGHSNTEAFF TGTGCCAGTAGTATAGTGGGACACTCGAACACTGAAGCTTTCTTT
TRBD1 once TRBJ2-7 TRBV18 CASSPYPGGDYEQYF TGTGCCAGCTCACCATATCCAGGGGGAGACTACGAGCAGTACTTC
- - TRBJ1-1 TRBV30 CAWKVRGGMNTEAFF TGTGCCTGGAAAGTCAGGGGTGGAATGAACACTGAAGCTTTCTTT
TRBD2 - TRBJ2-7 TRBV6-6 CASRLAASVSYEQYF TGTGCCAGCAGACTAGCGGCTTCCGTCTCCTACGAGCAGTACTTC
- once TRBJ2-5 TRBV5-1 CASSFTAEQETQYF TGCGCCAGCAGCTTCACAGCCGAGCAAGAGACCCAGTACTTC
TRBD1 few TRBJ1-6 TRBV30 CAWRTGTFLEISPLHF TGTGCCTGGAGGACAGGGACGTTCCTTGAGATTTCACCCCTCCACTTT
TRBD1 - TRBJ1-1 TRBV6-5 CASRWTGNTEAFF TGTGCCAGCAGGTGGACAGGAAACACTGAAGCTTTCTTT
TRBD1 - TRBJ1-2 TRBV6-1 CASSEGRTGPYGYTF TGTGCCAGCAGTGAGGGCCGGACAGGGCCCTATGGCTACACCTTC
TRBD2 - TRBJ2-1 TRBV5-1 CASSPTSGSGNEQFF TGCGCCAGCAGCCCGACTAGCGGGAGTGGGAATGAGCAGTTCTTC
- - TRBJ1-6 TRBV9 CASTAVPNSPLHF TGTGCCAGCACGGCGGTCCCCAATTCACCCCTCCACTTT
- - TRBJ2-3 TRBV9 CASSLLDELTATQYF TGTGCCAGCAGCCTCTTGGACGAGCTGACAGCTACGCAGTATTTT
TRBD1 - TRBJ2-3 TRBV3-1/TRBV3-2 CASSYTDREDTQYF TGTGCCAGCAGCTATACGGACAGGGAAGATACGCAGTATTTT
TRBD2 - TRBJ2-1 TRBV6-6 CASMGAGGRNEQFF TGTGCCAGCATGGGAGCGGGAGGGAGGAATGAGCAGTTCTTC
TRBD1 - TRBJ1-4 TRBV5-1 CASSLGQGVEKLFF TGCGCCAGCAGCTTGGGACAGGGGGTTGAAAAACTGTTTTTT
TRBD2 - TRBJ2-7 TRBV6-5 CASAPGAGGPYEQYF TGTGCCAGCGCCCCTGGCGCGGGAGGGCCGTACGAGCAGTACTTC
- - TRBJ2-6 TRBV19 CASSFRTGTGGSGANVLTF TGTGCCAGTAGTTTTAGAACCGGGACCGGGGGCTCTGGGGCCAACGTCCTGACTTTC
- - TRBJ1-1 TRBV12-3/TRBV12-4 CASRGGIGTEAFF TGTGCCAGCAGGGGGGGGATCGGAACTGAAGCTTTCTTT
TRBD1 - TRBJ2-5 TRBV10-2 CASSGTGLVTQYF TGCGCCAGCAGTGGGACAGGGCTGGTGACCCAGTACTTC
- - TRBJ2-7 TRBV7-9 CASSSGHSEQYF TGTGCCAGCAGCTCCGGACACAGCGAGCAGTACTTC
TRBD1 - TRBJ2-7 TRBV28 CASRRGTGDYEQYF TGTGCCAGCCGACGTGGGACAGGGGACTACGAGCAGTACTTC
TRBD1 - TRBJ2-5 TRBV15 CATSRGTQGRGETQYF TGTGCCACCAGCAGGGGAACACAGGGGCGAGGGGAGACCCAGTACTTC
TRBD2 - TRBJ2-6 TRBV7-3 CASSPPGLAGVSGANVLTF TGTGCCAGCAGCCCGCCTGGACTAGCGGGAGTGTCTGGGGCCAACGTCCTGACTTTC
- - TRBJ1-2 TRBV15 CATSRDVGGYGYTF TGTGCCACCAGCAGAGATGTAGGAGGCTATGGCTACACCTTC
TRBD2 - TRBJ2-7 TRBV7-2 CASSRGTTLNEQYF TGTGCCAGCAGCCGCGGGACTACACTGAACGAGCAGTACTTC
- once TRBJ1-5 TRBV7-2 CASSSRISGGNQPQHF TGTGCCAGCAGCTCAAGGATATCAGGGGGCAATCAGCCCCAGCATTTT
- once TRBJ2-1 TRBV12-5 CASGPGANYNEQFF TGTGCTAGTGGTCCAGGGGCTAACTACAATGAGCAGTTCTTC
- - TRBJ2-5 TRBV20-1 CSVEDQETQYF TGCAGTGTTGAGGACCAAGAGACCCAGTACTTC
TRBD2 once TRBJ2-3 TRBV5-4 CASSLAISGSTDTQYF TGTGCCAGCAGCTTGGCCATTAGCGGGAGCACAGATACGCAGTATTTT
TRBD2 few TRBJ2-1 TRBV5-4 CASSLERSSSGRIDEQFF TGTGCCAGCAGCTTGGAAAGGTCGTCTAGCGGGAGAATCGATGAGCAGTTCTTC
TRBD1 few TRBJ1-1 TRBV30 CAWRPGGFMNTEAFF TGTGCCTGGAGACCAGGGGGCTTCATGAACACTGAAGCTTTCTTT
- - TRBJ2-1 TRBV15 CATSRDQGSYNEQFF TGTGCCACCAGCAGAGACCAGGGATCCTACAATGAGCAGTTCTTC
- - TRBJ1-5 TRBV4-1 CASSQGGGVQPQHF TGCGCCAGCAGCCAAGGCGGGGGGGTGCAGCCCCAGCATTTT
- once TRBJ2-1 TRBV28 CASSLSLTSSNEQFF TGTGCCAGCAGTTTATCCCTAACTAGTTCCAATGAGCAGTTCTTC
- - TRBJ2-1 TRBV6-2/TRBV6-3 CASSSSVLTYNEQFF TGTGCCAGCAGTTCTAGCGTCTTAACCTACAATGAGCAGTTCTTC